This T cell receptor beta chain was found in a study of CD8 T cells in ankylosing spondylitis. V was clipped by 3 bases and J by 4 bases; unmatched bases: 4. In germline, CDR1 is DFQATT, CDR2 SNEGSKA (reference sequence). This CDR3 region has 13 residues. Notes on the study in general: Disease-linked clones proved CD8+ and comparatively uncommon in peripheral blood. For ankylosing spondylitis blood, a TCR beta motif of about 8 highly homologous variants appeared characteristic.

TCRdb independently ran MiXCR on the 5' RACE reads; one entry per CDR3 protein. The sample yields approximately 540,000 distinct CDR3 sequences, roughly 13% seen once. Notes on this clonotype: What it binds is not known.

V is TRBV20-1 and J is TRBJ2-5, with 8 bases matching TRBD2. The source is a male donor with ankylosing spondylitis. The sample taken for sequencing was blood, either unsorted or a sorted T cell fraction (not recorded which). The chain's CDR3 is CSASLAGRETQYF. CDR3 coding DNA: TGCAGTGCTAGTTTAGCGGGACGAGAGACCCAGTACTTC.